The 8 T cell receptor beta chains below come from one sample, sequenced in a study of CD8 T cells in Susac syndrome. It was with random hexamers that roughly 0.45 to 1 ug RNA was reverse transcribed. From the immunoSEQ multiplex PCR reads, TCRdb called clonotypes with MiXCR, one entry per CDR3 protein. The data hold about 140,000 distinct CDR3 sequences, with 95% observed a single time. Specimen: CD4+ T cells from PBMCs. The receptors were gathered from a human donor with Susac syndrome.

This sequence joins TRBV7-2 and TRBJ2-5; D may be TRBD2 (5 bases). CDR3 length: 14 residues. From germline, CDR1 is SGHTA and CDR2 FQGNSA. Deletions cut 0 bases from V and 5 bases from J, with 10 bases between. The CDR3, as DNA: TGTGCCAGCAGCTTAGCGGGAGTTGTGGAGACCCAGTACTTC. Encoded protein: CASSLAGVVETQYF.

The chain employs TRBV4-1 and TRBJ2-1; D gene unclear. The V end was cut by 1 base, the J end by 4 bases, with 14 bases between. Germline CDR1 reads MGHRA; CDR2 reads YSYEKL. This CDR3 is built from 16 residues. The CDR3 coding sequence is TGCGCCAGCAGCCAAGTTGAGAGTTTAGGGTACAATGAGCAGTTCTTC. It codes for CASSQVESLGYNEQFF.

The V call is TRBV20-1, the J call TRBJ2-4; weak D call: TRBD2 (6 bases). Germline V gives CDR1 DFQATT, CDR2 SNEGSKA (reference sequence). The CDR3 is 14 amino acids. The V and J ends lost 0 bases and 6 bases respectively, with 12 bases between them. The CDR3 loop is CSARDRQGGNIQYF. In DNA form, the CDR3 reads TGCAGTGCTAGAGATCGGCAGGGAGGAAACATTCAGTACTTC.

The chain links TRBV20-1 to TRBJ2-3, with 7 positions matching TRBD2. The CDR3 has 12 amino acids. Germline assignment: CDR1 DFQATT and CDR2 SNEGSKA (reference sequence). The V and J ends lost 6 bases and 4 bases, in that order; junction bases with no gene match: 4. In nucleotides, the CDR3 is TGCAGTGCCGCAAGCGGGGCAGATACGCAGTATTTT. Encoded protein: CSAASGADTQYF.

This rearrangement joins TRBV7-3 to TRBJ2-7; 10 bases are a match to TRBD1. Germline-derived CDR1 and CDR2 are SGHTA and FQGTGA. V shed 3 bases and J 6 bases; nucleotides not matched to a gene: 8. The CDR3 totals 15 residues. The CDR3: CASSLTGGVGLEQYF. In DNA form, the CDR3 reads TGTGCCAGCAGCTTGACAGGGGGCGTAGGCCTCGAGCAGTACTTC.

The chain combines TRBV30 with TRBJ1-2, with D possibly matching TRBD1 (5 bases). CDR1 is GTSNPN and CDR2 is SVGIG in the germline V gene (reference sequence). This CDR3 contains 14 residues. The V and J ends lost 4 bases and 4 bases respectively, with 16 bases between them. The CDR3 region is CAWMGITGTYGYTF. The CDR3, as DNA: TGTGCCTGGATGGGGATCACGGGGACCTATGGCTACACCTTC.

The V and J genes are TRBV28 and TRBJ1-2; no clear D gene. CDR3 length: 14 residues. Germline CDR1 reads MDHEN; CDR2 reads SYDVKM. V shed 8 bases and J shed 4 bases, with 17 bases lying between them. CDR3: CASASRGQLYGYTF. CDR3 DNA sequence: TGTGCCAGCGCGTCTCGCGGGCAGCTCTATGGCTACACCTTC.

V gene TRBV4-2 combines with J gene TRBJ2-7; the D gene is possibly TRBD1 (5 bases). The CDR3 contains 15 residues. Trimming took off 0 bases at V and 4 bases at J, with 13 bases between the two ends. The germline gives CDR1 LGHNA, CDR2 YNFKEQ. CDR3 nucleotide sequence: TGTGCCAGCAGCCAAGATCTTGGCAGGGCTTACGAGCAGTACTTC. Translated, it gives CASSQDLGRAYEQYF.